The 31 T cell receptor beta chains given below trace back to one sample, sequenced in a study of CXCR3-negative and CXCR3-positive naive CD8 T cells. No antigen has been identified for these receptors. Carrying UMI labels, the TRB cDNA libraries were prepared through 5' RACE. From its re-call of the 5' RACE reads, TCRdb lists each CDR3 protein once, without DNA. Recorded for this sample: roughly 5,400 distinct CDR3 sequences. Findings and limits, study-wide: The study found more hydrophobic TRB CDR3s in CXCR3-positive naive cells than in CXCR3-negative naive cells.

The sequencing sample was made of naive CXCR3+ CD8+ T cells from blood. As for subset: CD45RO-CCR7+CD27+CD95- naive CD8+ T cells expressing CXCR3 (TNR3+). These receptors were obtained from a human donor in good health. Some clones in this sample may be carry-over from other donors' samples.

The V gene is TRBV11-2, the J gene TRBJ1-2; TCRdb's assignment of TRBD1 cannot be checked, as there is no DNA. This CDR3 is 15 amino acids long. Germline V gene sequence: CDR1 SGHAT, CDR2 FQNNGV. The CDR3: CASSLVARGIYGYTF.

According to its frequency, this clonotype is medium-sized. The chain combines TRBV7-9 with TRBJ1-2; TCRdb names TRBD1, which stays unverified in the absence of DNA. Germline CDR1 is SEHNR and CDR2 is FQNEAQ (reference sequence). The length of the CDR3 is 17 residues. The CDR3: CASSLSTRDRTNYGYTF.

By frequency, this clonotype is medium-sized. V is TRBV29-1 and J is TRBJ2-3; TCRdb calls TRBD1, which cannot be checked without DNA. This CDR3 has 14 amino acids. Germline CDR1 SQVTM, CDR2 ANQGSEA. The CDR3 sequence: CSVDLGQGTDTQYF.

This clonotype is labeled medium-sized based on frequency. V and J are TRBV29-1 and TRBJ1-2; TCRdb's D call, TRBD1, is unchecked because there is no DNA. This CDR3 spans 12 amino acids. The germline V gene encodes CDR1 SQVTM and CDR2 ANQGSEA. Here the CDR3 reads CSVDRGAYGYTF.

This chain joins TRBV7-8 and TRBJ2-1; checking the TCRdb D call of TRBD2 is not possible without DNA. Germline values: CDR1 SGHVS, CDR2 FQNEAQ. The CDR3 sequence is 14 residues long. CDR3 residues: CASSLTSGRHEQFF.

Its frequency marks this clonotype as medium-sized (0.01 to 0.1%). The chain uses TRBV11-2 and TRBJ2-6. The germline gives CDR1 SGHAT, CDR2 FQNNGV. This CDR3 spans 16 amino acids. Here the CDR3 reads CASSSFTFSGANVLTF.

By frequency, this clonotype is medium-sized. V and J are TRBV5-5 and TRBJ2-1; the D call from TCRdb, TRBD2, cannot be confirmed without DNA. The CDR3 totals 15 residues. Per the germline V gene, CDR1 is SGHKS and CDR2 is YYEKEE (reference sequence). CDR3 sequence: CASSLGAGVVYEQFF.

This chain links TRBV7-2 with TRBJ1-1. From germline, CDR1 is SGHTA and CDR2 FQGNSA. This CDR3 is built from 15 residues. The CDR3 sequence is CASSLTLRENTEAFF.

This clonotype counts as medium-sized by frequency. CDR3 residues: CASSLGTYEQYF. The V gene is TRBV7-9, the J gene TRBJ2-7. Germline V gene sequence: CDR1 SEHNR, CDR2 FQNEAQ (reference sequence). The CDR3 runs 12 residues.

The chain employs TRBV7-8 and TRBJ2-2; the D gene TCRdb calls, TRBD1, cannot be checked with no DNA. CDR1 SGHVS and CDR2 FQNEAQ come from the germline V gene. CDR3 length equals 16 residues. This chain's CDR3 is CASSLGHPGPTGELFF.

Frequency places this clonotype as medium-sized. The rearrangement joins TRBV29-1 to TRBJ2-1; TCRdb proposes TRBD2, but this gene call is untestable without DNA. Germline CDR1 is SQVTM and CDR2 is ANQGSEA. CDR3 size: 12 residues. CDR3: CSVDLSSDEQFF.

This clonotype is identified as medium-sized from frequency. This sequence joins TRBV19 and TRBJ2-7; TCRdb outputs TRBD1, but without DNA this stays unchecked. Germline CDR1 reads LNHDA; CDR2 reads SQIVND (reference sequence). This CDR3 is 13 amino acids long. The CDR3 is CASSAGQVYEQYF.

This chain connects TRBV4-1 to TRBJ2-2; no DNA is available, so the TRBD2 call from TCRdb remains unchecked. Germline V lookup: CDR1 MGHRA, CDR2 YSYEKL. The CDR3 consists of 15 residues. The CDR3 spells CARSRLAGATGELFF.

The rearrangement uses TRBV6-5 and TRBJ2-3; TCRdb reports TRBD2, a call that lacks DNA to check it against. Looked up from germline, CDR1 is MNHEY and CDR2 is SVGAGI. The CDR3 is 16 amino acids. The CDR3 loop reads CASSYSSSGVTDTQYF.

This clonotype is medium-sized by frequency. The V and J genes are TRBV25-1 and TRBJ2-5; without DNA, the TCRdb call of TRBD2 cannot be checked. The germline gives CDR1 MGHDK, CDR2 SYGVNS. The CDR3 contains 15 residues. CDR3 amino acids: CASSRGWRDQETQYF. The full variable domain, completed using reference TRBV25-1 and TRBJ2-5, is EADIYQTPRYLVIGTGKKITLECSQTMGHDKMYWYQQDPGMELHLIHYSYGVNSTEKGDLSSESTVSRIRTEHFPLTLESARPSHTSQYLCASSRGWRDQETQYFGPGTRLLVL.

The chain is built from TRBV7-9 and TRBJ2-1. CDR1 and CDR2 (germline): SEHNR, FQNEAQ (reference sequence). The CDR3 consists of 14 residues. CDR3 sequence reads: CASSLASDYNEQFF.

Considering frequency, this clonotype is medium-sized. The chain links TRBV6-2 or TRBV6-3 to TRBJ1-5. This CDR3 is built from 19 residues. Germline values: CDR1 MNHEY, CDR2 SVGEGT. CDR3 region: CASSYQIGADLYSNQPQHF.

This clonotype is called medium-sized (0.01 to 0.1%) based on its frequency. The chain combines TRBV7-2 with TRBJ1-1. This CDR3 region has 12 residues. CDR1 is SGHTA, CDR2 FQGNSA, per germline. CDR3 loop: CASSFTYTEAFF.

The V gene is TRBV4-3, the J gene TRBJ2-1. The length of the CDR3 is 15 residues. Germline CDR1 is LGHNA and CDR2 is YSLEER. CDR3 protein: CASSPQRDSYNEQFF.

The rearrangement uses TRBV29-1 and TRBJ2-1; TCRdb names TRBD2, which stays unverified in the absence of DNA. Per the germline V gene, CDR1 is SQVTM and CDR2 is ANQGSEA. The CDR3 covers 13 residues. CDR3: CSVRASYIDEQSF.

This clonotype is called medium-sized (0.01 to 0.1%) based on its frequency. The V gene is TRBV29-1, the J gene TRBJ2-7; TCRdb's D call, TRBD1, is unchecked because there is no DNA. The CDR3 loop spans 17 amino acids. CDR1 and CDR2 (germline): SQVTM, ANQGSEA. The CDR3 sequence: CSVEEGGQVPGPYEQYF.

In terms of frequency, this clonotype is medium-sized. The V call is TRBV7-2, the J call TRBJ2-6; TCRdb's D call of TRBD1 is untestable without DNA. The CDR3 is 18 residues long. Germline V gene lookup returns CDR1 SGHTA and CDR2 FQGNSA. CDR3 sequence reads: CASSFLPGQGNGANVLTF.

In terms of frequency, this clonotype is medium-sized. The CDR3 region is CATSASRGYGYTF. The rearrangement joins TRBV15 to TRBJ1-2. The germline gives CDR1 LNHNV, CDR2 YYDKDF (reference sequence). The CDR3 spans 13 residues.

CDR3 loop: CASSQDLTGAGTEAFF. V is TRBV14 and J is TRBJ1-1; TCRdb's D call, TRBD1, is unchecked because there is no DNA. The CDR3 has 16 amino acids. CDR1 is SGHDN, CDR2 FVKESK, per germline.

Measured by frequency, this clonotype is medium-sized. The chain recombines TRBV27 with TRBJ2-2; TCRdb's D gene call, TRBD2, goes unchecked for lack of DNA. Germline values: CDR1 MNHEY, CDR2 SMNVEV (reference sequence). This CDR3 region has 14 residues. CDR3 region: CASSLLGGAGELFF.

This clonotype is deemed medium-sized by its frequency. The chain has TRBV10-3 and TRBJ1-2. Germline CDR1 reads ENHRY; CDR2 reads SYGVKD. CDR3 length: 15 amino acids. This chain's CDR3 is CAISESGSLSYGYTF.

CDR3 residues: CASSDPGPSTDTQYF. The chain is built from TRBV28 and TRBJ2-3; TCRdb indicates TRBD1, and absent DNA this call remains unverified. Germline V gene sequence: CDR1 MDHEN, CDR2 SYDVKM. The CDR3 sequence is 15 residues long.

By frequency, this clonotype registers medium-sized. The chain is built from TRBV7-2 and TRBJ1-6. The CDR3 consists of 14 residues. Germline V gene lookup returns CDR1 SGHTA and CDR2 FQGNSA. The CDR3 spells CASSSRRYNSPLHF.

This clonotype ranks as medium-sized in terms of frequency. This rearrangement joins TRBV29-1 to TRBJ1-6. Per the germline V gene, CDR1 is SQVTM and CDR2 is ANQGSEA. The CDR3 is 16 residues long. This chain's CDR3 is CSVEAPSRDLGSSLHF.

Judged by frequency, this clonotype is medium-sized. V gene TRBV29-1 combines with J gene TRBJ2-7; TCRdb's D call, TRBD1, is unchecked because there is no DNA. The CDR3 consists of 15 residues. From germline, CDR1 is SQVTM and CDR2 ANQGSEA. CDR3 amino acids: CSVEVPGQGPYEQYF.

This chain uses TRBV10-3 with TRBJ1-1; TCRdb's D call, TRBD1, is unchecked because there is no DNA. Per the germline V gene, CDR1 is ENHRY and CDR2 is SYGVKD. The CDR3 is made up of 16 amino acids. CDR3 amino acids: CAISDPQGGRGTEAFF.